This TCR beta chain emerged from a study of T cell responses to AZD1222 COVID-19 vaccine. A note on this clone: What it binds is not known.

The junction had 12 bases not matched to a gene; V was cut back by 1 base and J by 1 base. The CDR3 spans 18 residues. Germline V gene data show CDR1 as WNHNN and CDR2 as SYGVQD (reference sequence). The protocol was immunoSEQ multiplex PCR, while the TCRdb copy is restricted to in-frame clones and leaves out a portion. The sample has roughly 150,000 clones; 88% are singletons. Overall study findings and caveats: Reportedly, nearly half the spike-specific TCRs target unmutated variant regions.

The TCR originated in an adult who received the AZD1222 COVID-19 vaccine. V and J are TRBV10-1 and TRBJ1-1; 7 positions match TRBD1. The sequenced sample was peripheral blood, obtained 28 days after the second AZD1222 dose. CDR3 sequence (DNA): TGCGCCAGCAGTGAGTTTCCCGACTTCCACAGGGGGAACACTGAAGCTTTCTTT. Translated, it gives CASSEFPDFHRGNTEAFF.